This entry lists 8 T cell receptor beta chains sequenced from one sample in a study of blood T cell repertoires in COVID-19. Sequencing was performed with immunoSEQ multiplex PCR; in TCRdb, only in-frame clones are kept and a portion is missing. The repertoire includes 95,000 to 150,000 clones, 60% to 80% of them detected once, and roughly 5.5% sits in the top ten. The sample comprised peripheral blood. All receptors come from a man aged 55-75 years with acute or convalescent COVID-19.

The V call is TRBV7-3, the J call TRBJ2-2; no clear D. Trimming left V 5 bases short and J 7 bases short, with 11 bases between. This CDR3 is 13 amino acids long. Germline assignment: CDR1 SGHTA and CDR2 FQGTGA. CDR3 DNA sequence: TGTGCCAGCAGCGCCCTGTCAGTCGGGGAGCTGTTTTTT. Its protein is CASSALSVGELFF.

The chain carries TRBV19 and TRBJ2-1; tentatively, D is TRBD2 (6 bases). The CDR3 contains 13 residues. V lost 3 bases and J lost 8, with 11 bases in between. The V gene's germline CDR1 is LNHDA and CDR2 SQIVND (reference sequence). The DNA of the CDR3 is TGTGCCAGTAGTATGACTAGAACCCATGAGCAGTTCTTC. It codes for CASSMTRTHEQFF.

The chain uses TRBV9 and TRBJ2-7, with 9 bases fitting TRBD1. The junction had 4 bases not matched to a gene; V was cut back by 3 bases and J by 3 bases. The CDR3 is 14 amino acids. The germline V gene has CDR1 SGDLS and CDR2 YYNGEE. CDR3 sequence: CASSGTGGHYEQYF. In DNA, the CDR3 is TGTGCCAGCAGCGGAACAGGGGGCCACTACGAGCAGTACTTC.

CDR3 amino acids: CASSRQGVWSGNQPQHF. The CDR3 DNA reads TGTGCCAGCAGTCGACAGGGCGTGTGGTCGGGCAATCAGCCCCAGCATTTT. The chain employs TRBV6-6 and TRBJ1-5; TRBD1 matches at 7 bases. The CDR3 covers 17 residues. V lost 5 bases to trimming and J lost 2 bases; unmatched junction nucleotides: 12. Looked up from germline, CDR1 is MNHNY and CDR2 is SVGAGI (reference sequence).

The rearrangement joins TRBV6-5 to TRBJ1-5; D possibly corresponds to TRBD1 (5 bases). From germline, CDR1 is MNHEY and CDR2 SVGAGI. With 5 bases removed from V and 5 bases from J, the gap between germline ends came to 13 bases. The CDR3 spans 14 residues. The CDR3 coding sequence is TGTGCCAGCAGTCGGTCAGGGCTTGATCAGCCCCAGCATTTT. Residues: CASSRSGLDQPQHF.

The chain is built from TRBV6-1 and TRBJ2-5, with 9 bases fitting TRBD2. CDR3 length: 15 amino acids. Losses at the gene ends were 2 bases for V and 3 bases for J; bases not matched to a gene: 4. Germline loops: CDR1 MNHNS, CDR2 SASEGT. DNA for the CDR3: TGTGCCAGCAGTGAAACGCTAGCGGGGAAAGAGACCCAGTACTTC. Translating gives CASSETLAGKETQYF.

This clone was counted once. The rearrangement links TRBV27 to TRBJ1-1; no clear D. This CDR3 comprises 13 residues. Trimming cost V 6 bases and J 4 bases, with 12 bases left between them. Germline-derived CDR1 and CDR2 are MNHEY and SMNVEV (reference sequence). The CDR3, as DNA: TGTGCCAGCAGCAATTTGCGGTTCACTGAAGCTTTCTTT. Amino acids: CASSNLRFTEAFF.

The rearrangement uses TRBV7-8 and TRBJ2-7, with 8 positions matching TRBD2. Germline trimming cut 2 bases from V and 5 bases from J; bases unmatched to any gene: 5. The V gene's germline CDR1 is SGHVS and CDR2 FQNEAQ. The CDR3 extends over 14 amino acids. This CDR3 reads CASSLLAGGHEQYF. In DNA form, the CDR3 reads TGTGCCAGCAGCTTACTGGCGGGAGGTCACGAGCAGTACTTC.